Listed below are T cell receptor beta chains from one sample, sequenced in a study of blood T cell repertoires in COVID-19. Here immunoSEQ multiplex PCR was the method, and the copy in TCRdb shows in-frame clones only, minus some. The table records 380,000 or so clones, about 89% of them present only once. Sequenced material: peripheral blood. These receptors were collected from a man aged 35 to 55 with acute or convalescent COVID-19. Each CDR3 is given with its conserved first and last residue.

J: TRBJ2-3; V: TRBV7-8; CDR3: CASSFGLVLRTSTDTQYF
J: TRBJ1-4; V: TRBV7-3; CDR3: CASSKTAGEGKLFF
J: TRBJ2-2; V: TRBV5-4; CDR3: CASSPPDRALRELFF
J: TRBJ2-7; V: TRBV19; CDR3: CASGLAGGPVNEQYF
J: TRBJ2-7; V: TRBV27; CDR3: CASSSTGAGYEQYF
J: TRBJ1-1; V: TRBV27; CDR3: CASSKDREAPAFF
J: TRBJ2-1; V: TRBV4-2; CDR3: CASSQGMREFSYNEQFF
J: TRBJ1-2; V: TRBV28; CDR3: CASSLRGSRGYTF
J: TRBJ1-6; V: TRBV27; CDR3: CASSRPGDNSPLHF
J: TRBJ1-1; V: TRBV5-1; CDR3: CASSLAHTGGTEAFF
J: TRBJ1-2; V: TRBV5-1; CDR3: CASSPWTGLYGYTF
J: TRBJ2-3; V: TRBV2; CDR3: CASSEQAFTDTQYF
J: TRBJ2-2; V: TRBV7-3; CDR3: CASSPRDRGNTGELFF
J: TRBJ1-1; V: TRBV21-1; CDR3: CASSKRDLNTEAFF
J: TRBJ2-5; V: TRBV5-6; CDR3: CASSLGRGGETQYF
J: TRBJ2-1; V: TRBV18; CDR3: CASSPGGSRSYNEQFF
J: TRBJ2-7; V: TRBV24-1; CDR3: CATSDSNHRGGNEQYF
J: TRBJ2-3; V: TRBV9; CDR3: CASSVTGQTTDTQYF
J: TRBJ2-3; V: TRBV6-4; CDR3: CASHITDTQYF
J: TRBJ2-5; V: TRBV27; CDR3: CASSWSGQETQYF
J: TRBJ2-7; V: TRBV10-3; CDR3: CATTYRDRGEYEQYF
J: TRBJ1-2; V: TRBV30; CDR3: CAWRKRGSENYGYTF
J: TRBJ2-7; V: TRBV29-1; CDR3: CSVQGLTYEQYF
J: TRBJ1-1; V: TRBV5-1; CDR3: CASSSPPAGEAFF
J: TRBJ2-7; V: TRBV5-4; CDR3: CASSFEGYEQYF
J: TRBJ1-1; V: TRBV3-1/TRBV3-2; CDR3: CASSQDQTGMNTEAFF
J: TRBJ1-3; V: TRBV2; CDR3: CASSGTPGNTIYF
J: TRBJ1-1; V: TRBV5-6; CDR3: CASRYTGQTVTEAFF
J: TRBJ1-2; V: TRBV6-2/TRBV6-3; CDR3: CASSYPAWTEYRYTF
J: TRBJ1-5; V: TRBV2; CDR3: CASRLDRDRASNQPQHF
J: TRBJ1-2; V: TRBV5-1; CDR3: CASSLGTGNYGYTF
J: TRBJ1-1; V: TRBV11-2; CDR3: CASSPQGGTEAFF
J: TRBJ1-1; V: TRBV24-1; CDR3: CATSDPNAGAFF